This T cell receptor beta chain was identified in a study of blood T cell repertoires in COVID-19. About the study: Sites in the United States, Italy and Spain provided acute and convalescent COVID-19 samples.

How the authors handled the data: The assay estimated nucleated cells by amplifying reference gene primers. Repertoires were generated with immunoSEQ multiplex PCR, while TCRdb's copy carries only in-frame clones and drops some. V and J calls and clone size are as listed in that table; D and trimming were resolved from the DNA. Found here are about 250,000 clones, roughly nine tenths of them singletons; the top ten hold about 3%. J was trimmed by 6 bases and V by 2 bases; bases with no gene match: 6. Germline V gene data show CDR1 as MGHRA and CDR2 as YSYEKL. CDR3 size: 15 residues. The sample was PBMCs or T cells enriched from blood (not recorded which). The chain recombines TRBV4-1 with TRBJ2-2, with 7 nucleotides matching TRBD2. This TCR was recovered from a woman between 50 and 59 years old who had recovered from COVID-19. In nucleotides, the CDR3 is TGCGCCAGCAGCCAACCTGTGACTAGCTCCGGGGAGCTGTTTTTT. This gives the protein CASSQPVTSSGELFF.